Given below is one T cell receptor (beta chain) in context. The CDR3 sequence is 13 residues long. V lost 4 bases and J lost 1, with 9 bases in between. In germline, CDR1 is SGHTS, CDR2 YDEGEE. The source of the sample is a study of blood T cell repertoires in COVID-19. Study background: Sites across the United States, Italy and Spain contributed samples from acute and convalescent COVID-19. T cells, B-cell-depleted T cells, or PBMCs provided the cDNA or gDNA that served as material.

In the authors' methods: For nucleated cells, counts were estimated from reference gene primer amplification. Generated by immunoSEQ multiplex PCR, the TCRdb table keeps only in-frame clones and is missing some. From that table come the V and J calls and clone size; the DNA was used to work out D and trimming. This repertoire shows approximately 430,000 clones, roughly 90% found once; its top ten account for 1.4%. The material sequenced was peripheral blood. V and J are TRBV5-8 and TRBJ2-7; D is possibly TRBD1 (5 bases). This TCR came from a woman aged 25 to 45 with active or convalescent COVID-19. The CDR3 nucleotides are TGTGCCAGCAGCCTGACAGTTTCCTACGAGCAGTACTTC. It codes for CASSLTVSYEQYF.